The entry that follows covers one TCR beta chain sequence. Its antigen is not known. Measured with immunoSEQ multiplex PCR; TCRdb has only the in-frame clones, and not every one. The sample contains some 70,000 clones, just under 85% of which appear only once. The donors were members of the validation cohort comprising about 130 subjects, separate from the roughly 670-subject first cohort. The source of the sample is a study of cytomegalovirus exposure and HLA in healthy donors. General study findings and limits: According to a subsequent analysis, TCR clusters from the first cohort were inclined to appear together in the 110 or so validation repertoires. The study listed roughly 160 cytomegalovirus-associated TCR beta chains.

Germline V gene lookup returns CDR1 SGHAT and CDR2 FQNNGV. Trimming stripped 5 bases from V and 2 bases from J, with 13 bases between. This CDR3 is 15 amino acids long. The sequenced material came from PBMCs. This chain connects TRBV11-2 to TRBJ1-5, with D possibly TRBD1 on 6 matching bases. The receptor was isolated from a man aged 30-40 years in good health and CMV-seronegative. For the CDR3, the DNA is TGTGCCAGCAGCAAGGGGGGGTTTGGCAATCAGCCCCAGCATTTT. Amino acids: CASSKGGFGNQPQHF.